The rows below give T cell receptor beta chains drawn from one sample of a study of post-analysis software for immune sequencing data. Each CDR3 protein gets one entry after TCRdb re-called the PCR reads with MiXCR. Counted here are about 820,000 distinct CDR3 sequences, approximately 57% occurring once; the ten biggest clones make up roughly 4.4%. The material sequenced was blood. The origin of the receptors is a girl aged 5 to 17 with multiple sclerosis. Each CDR3 is given with its conserved first and last residue. Fields, in order: D gene, V gene, CDR3 protein. A D gene is named only where the DNA matches it firmly.

>.|TRBV6-5
CASSQTSSYEQYF
>.|TRBV5-1
CASSLAGYGDTQYF
>TRBD2|TRBV6-2/TRBV6-3
CASRRHTSGLGNEQFF
>TRBD1|TRBV29-1
CSVEDRGRDYGYTF
>.|TRBV20-1
CSASNRVGRNTGELFF
>.|TRBV29-1
CSVALLQDYEQYF
>TRBD2|TRBV20-1
CSASASGGGIQETQYF
>.|TRBV7-2
CASSSAGSKNIQYF
>.|TRBV5-1
CASSSSGRGEGTQYF
>TRBD1|TRBV5-1
CASSLWGTGVLSPLHF
>TRBD2|TRBV7-9
CASSFVGGLNEQFF
>TRBD1|TRBV29-1
CSVERDSGDEQYF
>.|TRBV15
CATSRDGRGRETQYF
>.|TRBV7-9
CASRPLGYEQYF
>TRBD1|TRBV2
CASSDRGRVETQYF
>TRBD2|TRBV5-1
CASSFDPTSGVLNEQFF
>.|TRBV29-1
CSGSRPGTYNEQFF
>.|TRBV29-1
CSILADTIYEQYF
>.|TRBV2
CASSEATGPADTQYF
>TRBD1|TRBV29-1
CSVLLGQGVRSSDEQYF
>.|TRBV5-1
CASSLAREETQYF